The rows below give T cell receptor beta chains drawn from one sample of a study of blood T cell repertoires in COVID-19. The protocol was immunoSEQ multiplex PCR, while the TCRdb copy is restricted to in-frame clones and leaves out a portion. The sample lists 180,000 or so clones, roughly 83% occurring once. The sequenced material came from PBMCs or T cells enriched from blood (not recorded which). These TCRs come from an older woman who had recovered from COVID-19. Both conserved end residues are part of each CDR3. D genes are given only for firm matches. Rows may omit the clone size; those that give it use once, few, many or a size class.

TRBV12-3/TRBV12-4	TRBJ1-5	.	.	TGTGCCAGCAGCCACCAGGGGAATCAGCCCCAGCATTTT	CASSHQGNQPQHF
TRBV12-3/TRBV12-4	TRBJ1-1	.	few	TGTGCCAGCAGTTTAATTAGCCACGGGGCTTTCTTT	CASSLISHGAFF
TRBV5-5	TRBJ2-1	.	.	TGTGCCAGCAGCTTAGAAGCTATCTACAATGAGCAGTTCTTC	CASSLEAIYNEQFF
TRBV10-1	TRBJ1-2	TRBD1	once	TGCGCCAGCAGTCCGGGACAGGGAAATGGCTACACCTTC	CASSPGQGNGYTF
TRBV7-9	TRBJ1-1	.	.	TGTGCCAGCAGCTTGGAGGAGAACACTGAAGCTTTCTTT	CASSLEENTEAFF
TRBV6-2/TRBV6-3	TRBJ2-7	TRBD2	.	TGTGCCAGCAGTTACTCCCCCAGCGGGAGTGCCTACGAGCAGTACTTC	CASSYSPSGSAYEQYF
TRBV6-5	TRBJ2-3	.	.	TGTGCCAGCAGTTCGGGATCTAGCACAGATACGCAGTATTTT	CASSSGSSTDTQYF
TRBV11-2	TRBJ2-7	.	.	TGTGCCAGCAGCTTAGGTGAAAATTACGGGTACGAGCAGTACTTC	CASSLGENYGYEQYF
TRBV5-1	TRBJ1-1	.	.	TGCGCCAGCAGCTCCAACCCGACTTTGAACACTGAAGCTTTCTTT	CASSSNPTLNTEAFF
TRBV13	TRBJ2-7	TRBD2	once	TGTGCCAGCAGCTCGATCACTAGCGGGAGTTACGAGCAGTACTTC	CASSSITSGSYEQYF
TRBV30	TRBJ1-2	.	few	TGTGCCTTAGCCTGGGATGGCTACACCTTC	CALAWDGYTF
TRBV2	TRBJ1-1	.	.	TGTGCCAGCAGTGCCCTTCCGGCGGGCACTGAAGCTTTCTTT	CASSALPAGTEAFF
TRBV4-1	TRBJ2-2	TRBD2	.	TGCGCCAGCAGCCCTTACGGGACTAGCGGGAGGGGTGGCACCGGGGAGCTGTTTTTT	CASSPYGTSGRGGTGELFF
TRBV28	TRBJ1-6	TRBD1	.	TGTGCCAGCAGGGGACAGGGAACTTCACCCCTCCACTTT	CASRGQGTSPLHF
TRBV29-1	TRBJ2-2	.	few	TGCAGCGTTGAACAGGTCGGCGGGGAGCTGTTTTTT	CSVEQVGGELFF
TRBV2	TRBJ1-2	.	.	TGTGCCAGCAGTGAAGGGGGCGGCTATGGCTACACCTTC	CASSEGGGYGYTF
TRBV5-1	TRBJ2-7	.	.	TGCGCCAGCAGCTTGGAGGGGGTGGGCTTCGACGAGCAGTACTTC	CASSLEGVGFDEQYF
TRBV30	TRBJ1-4	TRBD1	.	TGTGCCTGGAGTGAATTGGGTAGGGGGCGCGGTGAAAAACTGTTTTTT	CAWSELGRGRGEKLFF
TRBV6-5	TRBJ1-6	.	.	TGTGCCAGCACCCTGGACAGTTATAATTCACCCCTCCACTTT	CASTLDSYNSPLHF
TRBV30	TRBJ2-2	TRBD1	.	TGTGCCTGGGGGACAGGGGCAGGCACCGGGGAGCTGTTTTTT	CAWGTGAGTGELFF
TRBV6-5	TRBJ1-4	.	.	TGTGCCAGCAGTTACGCAACAGGGGAAAAACTGTTTTTT	CASSYATGEKLFF
TRBV29-1	TRBJ2-1	.	.	TGCAGCGTTGAACCACTCCACTCCCTTCCTGAGCAGTTCTTC	CSVEPLHSLPEQFF
TRBV29-1	TRBJ2-5	.	.	TGCAGCGTTGTGTCTTCCCAAGAGACCCAGTACTTC	CSVVSSQETQYF
TRBV29-1	TRBJ2-2	.	.	TGCAGCGTTCCCAGGGGAGAAACCGGGGAGCTGTTTTTT	CSVPRGETGELFF
TRBV10-3	TRBJ1-1	TRBD1	.	TGTGCCATCAGTGACCCTAGTCGGGACAGGGGAGGTGAAGCTTTCTTT	CAISDPSRDRGGEAFF
TRBV9	TRBJ2-1	TRBD2	.	TGTGCCAGCAGTGTATTGCCGGGGGGTCCTCATGAGCAGTTCTTC	CASSVLPGGPHEQFF
TRBV18	TRBJ2-5	.	.	TGTGCCAGCTCACTCCCGGGGGACCCATACCAAGAGACCCAGTACTTC	CASSLPGDPYQETQYF
TRBV7-8	TRBJ1-2	.	.	TGTGCCAGCAGCTTAGCGAACGGGATTAACTATGGCTACACCTTC	CASSLANGINYGYTF
TRBV6-5	TRBJ1-1	.	.	TGTGCCAGCAGTTACTCGGTCGGGGGCACTGAAGCTTTCTTT	CASSYSVGGTEAFF
TRBV20-1	TRBJ2-3	.	.	TGCAGTGCTATCGGGACAGATACGCAGTATTTT	CSAIGTDTQYF
TRBV7-8	TRBJ2-3	TRBD2	.	TGTGCCAGCAGCTTGGGACTAGCGGGAAACACAGATACGCAGTATTTT	CASSLGLAGNTDTQYF
TRBV2	TRBJ2-5	TRBD1	.	TGTGCCAGCAGGGACAGGACCCAAGAGACCCAGTACTTC	CASRDRTQETQYF
TRBV11-3	TRBJ2-1	TRBD2	.	TGTGCCAGCAGCTTAGGGGGGAGGGCCACCTACAATGAGCAGTTCTTC	CASSLGGRATYNEQFF
TRBV19	TRBJ1-3	TRBD1	.	TGTGCCAGTAGCCTACAGGGGTACGGAAACACCATATATTTT	CASSLQGYGNTIYF
TRBV9	TRBJ2-7	TRBD1	.	TGTGCCAGCACTCCGGGACAGGGGGCTAGCGACGAGCAGTACTTC	CASTPGQGASDEQYF
TRBV5-1	TRBJ2-7	.	.	TGCGCCAGCAGCTTTACCGACACCGGGAAGCAGTACTTC	CASSFTDTGKQYF
TRBV13	TRBJ1-3	.	.	TGTGCCAGCAGCCTGGGAAGGGGTTTTACGAAAAACACCATATATTTT	CASSLGRGFTKNTIYF
TRBV6-5	TRBJ1-2	.	.	TGTGCCAGCATTTCCGTCGGGGGAGGCTACACCTTC	CASISVGGGYTF
TRBV2	TRBJ1-2	.	.	TGTGCCGCAACCTCAGGGGCGGGTTATGGCTACACCTTC	CAATSGAGYGYTF
TRBV29-1	TRBJ1-5	.	.	TGCAGCGTTGAAGTCGGCGGAAATCAGCCCCAGCATTTT	CSVEVGGNQPQHF
TRBV30	TRBJ1-2	.	.	TGTGCCTGGTATTGGGGCTACTATGGCTACACCTTC	CAWYWGYYGYTF
TRBV29-1	TRBJ1-2	.	.	TGCAGCGTGGACCGCGGGTATGGCTACACCTTC	CSVDRGYGYTF
TRBV2	TRBJ2-1	.	medium-sized	TGTGCCAGCAGGGCATCGCCATTAAGCTCCTACAATGAGCAGTTCTTC	CASRASPLSSYNEQFF
TRBV19	TRBJ1-6	.	.	TGTGCCAGTAGTATCGTCGCAGGGGTTAGCAATTCACCCCTCCACTTT	CASSIVAGVSNSPLHF
TRBV25-1	TRBJ1-3	.	once	TGTGCCAGCAGTGAACGGGGGTTCGGAAACACCATATATTTT	CASSERGFGNTIYF
TRBV28	TRBJ1-2	.	.	TGTGCTTGTCGTGTCTCCGGTCAATATGGCTACACCTTC	CACRVSGQYGYTF
TRBV30	TRBJ1-1	.	once	TGTGCCTGGAGGAACCGAGTTGAAGCTTTCTTT	CAWRNRVEAFF
TRBV4-1	TRBJ1-3	TRBD1	.	TGCGCCAGCAGCCTCCAGGGGACAGGGGTTGGAAACACCATATATTTT	CASSLQGTGVGNTIYF
TRBV10-3	TRBJ1-3	.	.	TGTGCCATCGCCTCACCAGGCTCTGGAAACACCATATATTTT	CAIASPGSGNTIYF
TRBV11-2	TRBJ1-1	.	once	TGTGCCAGCTCTGCGGGCGGAAACACTGAAGCTTTCTTT	CASSAGGNTEAFF
TRBV29-1	TRBJ1-1	.	.	TGCAGCGTTGGTGGGGGGAGCACTGAAGCTTTCTTT	CSVGGGSTEAFF